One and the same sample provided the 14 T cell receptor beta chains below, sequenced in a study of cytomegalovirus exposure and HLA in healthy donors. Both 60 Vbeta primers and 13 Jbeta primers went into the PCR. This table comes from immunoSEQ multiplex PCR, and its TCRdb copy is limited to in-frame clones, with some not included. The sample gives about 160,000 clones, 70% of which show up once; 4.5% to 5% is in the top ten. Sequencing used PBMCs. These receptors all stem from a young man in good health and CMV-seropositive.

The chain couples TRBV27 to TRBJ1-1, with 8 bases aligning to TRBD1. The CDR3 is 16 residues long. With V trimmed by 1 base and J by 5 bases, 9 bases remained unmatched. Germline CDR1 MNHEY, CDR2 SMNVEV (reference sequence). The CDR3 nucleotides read TGTGCCAGCAGTTTATGGGGGACAGGCGGTAATACTGAAGCTTTCTTT. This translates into CASSLWGTGGNTEAFF.

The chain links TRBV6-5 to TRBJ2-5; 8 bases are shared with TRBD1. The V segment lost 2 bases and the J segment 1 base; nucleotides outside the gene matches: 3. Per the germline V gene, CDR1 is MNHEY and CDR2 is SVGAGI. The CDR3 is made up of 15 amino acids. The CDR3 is CASSYGTGTQETQYF. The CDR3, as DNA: TGTGCCAGCAGTTACGGGACAGGTACCCAAGAGACCCAGTACTTC.

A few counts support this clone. This CDR3 is CASRPSPTSGGLETQYF. For the CDR3, the DNA is TGTGCAAGTCGCCCATCCCCGACTAGCGGGGGGCTGGAGACCCAGTACTTC. This rearrangement joins TRBV12-2 to TRBJ2-5; the table's D gene call, TRBD2, was not cross checked with the DNA. TRBV12-2 is a pseudogene. The CDR3 covers 17 residues.

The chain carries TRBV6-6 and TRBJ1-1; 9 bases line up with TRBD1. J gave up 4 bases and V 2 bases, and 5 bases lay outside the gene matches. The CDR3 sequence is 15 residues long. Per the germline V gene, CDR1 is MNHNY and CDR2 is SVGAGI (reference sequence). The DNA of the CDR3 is TGTGCCAGCAGTTACCTGGACAGGGGCGGCACTGAAGCTTTCTTT. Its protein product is CASSYLDRGGTEAFF.

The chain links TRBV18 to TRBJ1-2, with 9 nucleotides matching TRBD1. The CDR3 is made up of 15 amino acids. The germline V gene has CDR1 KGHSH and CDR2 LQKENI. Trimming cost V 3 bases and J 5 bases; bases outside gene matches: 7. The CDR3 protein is CASSPGQGIPYGYTF. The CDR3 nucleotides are TGTGCCAGCTCACCGGGACAGGGTATTCCATATGGCTACACCTTC.

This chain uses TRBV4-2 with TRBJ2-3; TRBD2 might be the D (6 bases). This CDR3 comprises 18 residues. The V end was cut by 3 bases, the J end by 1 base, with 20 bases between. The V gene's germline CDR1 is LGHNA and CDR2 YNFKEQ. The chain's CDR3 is CASSQPAEGRGGTDTQYF. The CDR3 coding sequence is TGTGCCAGCAGCCAGCCCGCCGAAGGGCGGGGAGGCACAGATACGCAGTATTTT.

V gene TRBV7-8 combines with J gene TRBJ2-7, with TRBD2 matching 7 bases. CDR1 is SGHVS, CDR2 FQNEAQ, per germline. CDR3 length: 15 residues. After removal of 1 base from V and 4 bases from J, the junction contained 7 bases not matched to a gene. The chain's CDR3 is CASSLGAGYRYEQYV. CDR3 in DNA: TGTGCCAGCAGCTTAGGAGCGGGATACCGATACGAGCAGTACGTC.

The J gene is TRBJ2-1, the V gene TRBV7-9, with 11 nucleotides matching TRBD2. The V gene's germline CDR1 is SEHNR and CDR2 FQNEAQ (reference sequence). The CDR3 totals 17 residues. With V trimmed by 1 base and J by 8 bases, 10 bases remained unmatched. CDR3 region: CASSLGLAGGQRDEQFF. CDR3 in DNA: TGTGCCAGCAGCTTAGGCCTAGCGGGAGGCCAGAGGGATGAGCAGTTCTTC.

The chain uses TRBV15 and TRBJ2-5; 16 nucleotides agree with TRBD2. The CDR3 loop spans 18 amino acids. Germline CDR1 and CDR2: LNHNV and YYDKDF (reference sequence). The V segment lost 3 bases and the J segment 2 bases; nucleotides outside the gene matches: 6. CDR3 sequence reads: CATSSPGLAGGVQETQYF. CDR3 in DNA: TGTGCCACCAGCAGCCCGGGACTAGCGGGGGGGGTGCAAGAGACCCAGTACTTC. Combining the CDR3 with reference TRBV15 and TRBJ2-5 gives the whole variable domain DAMVIQNPRYQVTQFGKPVTLSCSQTLNHNVMYWYQQKSSQAPKLLFHYYDKDFNNEADTPDNFQSRRPNTSFCFLDIRSPGLGDTAMYLCATSSPGLAGGVQETQYFGPGTRLLVL.

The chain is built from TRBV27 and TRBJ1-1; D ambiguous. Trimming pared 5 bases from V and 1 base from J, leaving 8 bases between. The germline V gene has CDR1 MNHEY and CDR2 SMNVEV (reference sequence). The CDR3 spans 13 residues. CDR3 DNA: TGTGCCAGCAGTCTTACTCGGAACACTGAAGCTTTCTTT. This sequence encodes CASSLTRNTEAFF.

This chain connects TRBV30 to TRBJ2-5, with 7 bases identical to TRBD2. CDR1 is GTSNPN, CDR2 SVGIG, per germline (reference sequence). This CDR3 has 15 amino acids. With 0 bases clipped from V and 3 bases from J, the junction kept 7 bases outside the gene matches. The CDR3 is CAWSVFSGRKETQYF. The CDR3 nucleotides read TGTGCCTGGAGTGTTTTTAGCGGGCGAAAAGAGACCCAGTACTTC.

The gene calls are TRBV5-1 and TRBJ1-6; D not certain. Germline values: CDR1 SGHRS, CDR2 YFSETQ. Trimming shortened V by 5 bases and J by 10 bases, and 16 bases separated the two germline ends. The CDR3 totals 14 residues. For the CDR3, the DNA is TGCGCCAGCAGGAGCGGAACGGCCGAGTCACCCCTCCACTTT. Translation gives CASRSGTAESPLHF.

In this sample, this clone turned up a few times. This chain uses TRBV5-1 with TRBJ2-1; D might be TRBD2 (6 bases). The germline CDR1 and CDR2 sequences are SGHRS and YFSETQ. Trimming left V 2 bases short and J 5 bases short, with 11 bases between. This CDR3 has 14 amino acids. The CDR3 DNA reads TGCGCCAGCAGCTTAGGCGGGACGCACAATGAGCAGTTCTTC. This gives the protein CASSLGGTHNEQFF.

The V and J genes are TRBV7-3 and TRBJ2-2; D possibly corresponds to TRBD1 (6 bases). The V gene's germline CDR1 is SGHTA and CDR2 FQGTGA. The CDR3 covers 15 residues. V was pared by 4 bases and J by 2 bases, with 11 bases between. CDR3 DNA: TGTGCCAGCAGCTCCGGGACAACTAACACCGGGGAGCTGTTTTTT. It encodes CASSSGTTNTGELFF.